These 5 T cell receptor beta chains share one sample of origin, sequenced in a study of Ad26.COV2.S vaccination and SARS-CoV-2 variants. The repertoire was sequenced with immunoSEQ multiplex PCR; TCRdb's copy has only in-frame clones and lacks some. The sample carries around 370,000 clones, roughly 84% recorded once. Treatment indicated: about 20 received Ad26.COV2.S at low or high dose, single or two shots; roughly five received placebo; per-sample allocation not given. Repertoires come from day 63 after the first vaccine or placebo injection. Sequenced material: peripheral blood, taken in a trial of Ad26.COV2.S vaccine versus placebo. These TCRs come from a person between 18 and 65 years old who received the Ad26.COV2.S COVID-19 vaccine or a placebo.

The chain joins TRBV5-1 to TRBJ1-5; the match to TRBD1 covers 7 bases. With V trimmed by 3 bases and J by 3 bases, 6 bases remained unmatched. There are 15 residues in the CDR3. Per the germline V gene, CDR1 is SGHRS and CDR2 is YFSETQ. Here the CDR3 reads CASSSGTDLNQPQHF. The CDR3 DNA is TGCGCCAGCAGCTCGGGGACAGATCTCAATCAGCCCCAGCATTTT. Looking up the rest from reference TRBV5-1 and TRBJ1-5 gives the full variable domain: KAGVTQTPRYLIKTRGQQVTLSCSPISGHRSVSWYQQTPGQGLQFLFEYFSETQRNKGNFPGRFSGRQFSNSRSEMNVSTLELGDSALYLCASSSGTDLNQPQHFGDGTRLSIL.

This clone has ten or more counts. The chain recombines TRBV2 with TRBJ2-5, with D possibly matching TRBD1 (6 bases). The CDR3 length is 13 residues. Germline CDR1 is SNHLY and CDR2 is FYNNEI. Deletions cut 6 bases from V and 5 bases from J, with 13 bases between. As DNA, the CDR3 is TGTGCCAGCAGGCAGGGGCCGGGGGAGACCCAGTACTTC. Its protein product is CASRQGPGETQYF.

This rearrangement joins TRBV5-1 to TRBJ2-7; D may be TRBD2 (7 bases). The germline CDR1 and CDR2 sequences are SGHRS and YFSETQ. Trimming took 0 bases from V and 6 from J, leaving 16 bases between them. The CDR3 runs to 15 residues. CDR3 amino acids: CASSLAWGRGSEQYF. CDR3 sequence (DNA): TGCGCCAGCAGCTTGGCCTGGGGGAGGGGGTCCGAGCAGTACTTC.

In this sample, this clone turned up once. This chain links TRBV6-2 or TRBV6-3 with TRBJ2-1; D ambiguous. V was shortened by 6 bases and J by 6 bases, with 12 bases between the two germline ends. There are 13 residues in the CDR3. Per the germline V gene, CDR1 is MNHEY and CDR2 is SVGEGT. Here the CDR3 DNA reads TGTGCCAGCAGCCAACTTGCTGGCAATGAGCAGTTCTTC. Its protein product is CASSQLAGNEQFF.

The gene calls are TRBV6-5 and TRBJ1-5, with unresolved D. Trimming took 8 bases from V and 2 from J, leaving 16 bases between them. The CDR3 length is 15 residues. The germline V gene encodes CDR1 MNHEY and CDR2 SVGAGI. The CDR3 DNA sequence: TGTGCCAGCGTGGACCCAAAGACGGGCAATCAGCCCCAGCATTTT. Protein product: CASVDPKTGNQPQHF.